The sequence of this TCR beta chain was determined in a study of blood T cell repertoires in COVID-19. Here immunoSEQ multiplex PCR was the method, and the copy in TCRdb shows in-frame clones only, minus some. The sample has a few hundred thousand clones; more than 80% are singletons. This CDR3 has 13 amino acids. V was clipped by 3 bases and J by 0 bases, with 3 bases between them. Recruitment covered fewer than 25 US areas and drew participants whose ages spanned roughly 18 to 89 years. This clone was counted a few times. This chain connects TRBV23-1 to TRBJ1-3; D call uncertain. TRBV23-1 is an ORF, and what it does is uncertain. The sample comprised PBMCs or T cells enriched from blood (not recorded which). This sequence originates from a young woman who had recovered from COVID-19. This CDR3 reads CASSQASGNTIYF. The CDR3 region has the DNA TGCGCCAGCAGTCAGGCCTCTGGAAACACCATATATTTT.